This TCR beta chain was documented in a study of blood T cell repertoires in COVID-19. Generated by immunoSEQ multiplex PCR, the TCRdb table keeps only in-frame clones and is missing some. This table holds approximately 67,000 clones, 85% to 95% found once. Germline CDR1 SGDLS, CDR2 YYNGEE. The CDR3 contains 13 residues. V was clipped by 3 bases and J by 8 bases, with 14 bases between them. The sequenced material came from peripheral blood. The chain couples TRBV9 to TRBJ1-2; no reliable D call. This TCR was sampled from a woman aged 55-75 years with active COVID-19. This CDR3 is CASSATRPGGYTF. CDR3 in DNA: TGTGCCAGCAGCGCGACTAGACCGGGCGGCTACACCTTC.